The 10 T cell receptor beta chains below all came from one sample that was sequenced in a study of CD8 T cells in ankylosing spondylitis. Study-level results: Characteristic of ankylosing spondylitis blood, it appeared, was a TCR beta motif comprising about eight highly homologous variants.

TCRdb recomputed calls from the 5' RACE reads with MiXCR, one row per CDR3 protein. The data hold fewer than 550,000 distinct CDR3 sequences, with over 4% observed a single time. Their specific antigens are unknown. Source material: blood, either unsorted or a sorted T cell fraction (not recorded which). The receptor set was obtained from a male donor with ankylosing spondylitis.

In this sample, this clonotype turned up many times. V gene TRBV15 combines with J gene TRBJ2-5, with D hard to call. Germline V lookup: CDR1 LNHNV, CDR2 YYDKDF (reference sequence). This CDR3 region has 13 residues. The germline V and J ends were trimmed by 1 base and 5 bases, with 8 bases remaining between them. CDR3 bases: TGTGCCACCAGCAGAGGTCCAGCGGAGACCCAGTACTTC. Protein sequence: CATSRGPAETQYF.

This clonotype has at least ten counts. The V gene is TRBV6-2 or TRBV6-3, the J gene TRBJ2-1; 7 bases are shared with TRBD2. Germline V lookup: CDR1 MNHEY, CDR2 SVGEGT. V lost 4 bases, J lost 13 bases, and 16 bases stayed unmatched. This CDR3 has 15 amino acids. CDR3 sequence (DNA): TGTGCCAGCAGTTCTCTGGGCGGGAGTGGGATAAATCAGTTCTTC. Amino acid sequence: CASSSLGGSGINQFF.

Ten or more counts support this clonotype. This chain joins TRBV6-1 and TRBJ2-1; 7 nucleotides line up with TRBD2. The V and J ends lost 1 base and 4 bases, in that order; junction bases with no gene match: 7. From germline, CDR1 is MNHNS and CDR2 SASEGT. This CDR3 comprises 16 residues. CDR3 nucleotides: TGTGCCAGCAGTGAAGTCGAGCGGGGCCTATACAATGAGCAGTTCTTC. Residues: CASSEVERGLYNEQFF.

This clonotype was seen repeatedly, ten times or more. The chain employs TRBV7-8 and TRBJ2-1; TRBD1 agrees at 8 bases. The V and J ends lost 6 bases and 4 bases, in that order; junction bases with no gene match: 11. The germline V gene encodes CDR1 SGHVS and CDR2 FQNEAQ. The CDR3 spans 16 residues. This CDR3 is CASRLERQGMYNEQFF. The CDR3 region has the DNA TGTGCCAGCAGGCTAGAGAGACAGGGGATGTACAATGAGCAGTTCTTC.

This clonotype has more than one count but fewer than ten. The chain joins TRBV5-5 to TRBJ2-3, with 11 bases identical to TRBD2. Per the germline V gene, CDR1 is SGHKS and CDR2 is YYEKEE (reference sequence). This CDR3 spans 17 amino acids. V shed 2 bases, J shed 1 base, and the junction held 6 bases outside the gene matches. CDR3 sequence: CASSLQTSGVGTDTQYF. Here the CDR3 DNA reads TGTGCCAGCAGCTTACAGACTAGCGGGGTTGGCACAGATACGCAGTATTTT.

This clonotype has ten or more counts. This sequence joins TRBV15 and TRBJ2-7, with D perhaps matching TRBD1 or TRBD2 (5 bases each). This CDR3 comprises 13 residues. The V end lost 1 base, the J end lost 11 bases, and 15 bases lay between the germline ends. The germline V gene has CDR1 LNHNV and CDR2 YYDKDF (reference sequence). The CDR3 sequence is CATSRGEGSLKYF. The CDR3 coding sequence is TGTGCCACCAGCAGAGGAGAGGGGAGCCTAAAGTACTTC.

This clonotype was seen ten or more times. The chain couples TRBV20-1 to TRBJ2-2; D may be TRBD1 (6 bases). The CDR3 is made up of 12 amino acids. CDR1 is DFQATT and CDR2 is SNEGSKA in the germline V gene (reference sequence). Trimming cost V 6 bases and J 5 bases, with 10 bases left between them. The CDR3 DNA is TGCAGTGCCAGCCAGGGGACCGGGGAGCTGTTTTTT. It translates to CSASQGTGELFF.

This clonotype has at least ten counts. J is TRBJ1-1 and V is TRBV9, with D possibly TRBD1 on 5 matching bases. The CDR3 is 16 residues long. Germline loops: CDR1 SGDLS, CDR2 YYNGEE. Trimming took 3 bases from V and 10 from J, leaving 25 bases between them. Written as DNA, the CDR3 is TGTGCCAGCAGCGCGCGGGGGGTCTATGACGCCGGGGGAGCTTTCTTT. Amino acid sequence: CASSARGVYDAGGAFF.

Ten or more counts support this clonotype. V is TRBV7-6 and J is TRBJ2-1, with TRBD1 matching 9 bases. CDR1 and CDR2 from the germline V gene are SGHVS and FNYEAQ. The CDR3 sequence is 16 residues long. V gave up 4 bases and J gave up 6 bases; unmatched junction bases: 10. The DNA for the CDR3 is TGTGCCAGCAGCTCGATGCCGGGACAGGGCTTCAATGAGCAGTTCTTC. It is translated as CASSSMPGQGFNEQFF.

At least ten counts were recorded for this clonotype. V and J are TRBV10-2 and TRBJ2-1; D might be TRBD2 (5 bases). The CDR3 covers 15 residues. The V gene lost 0 bases and the J gene lost 4 bases, with 10 bases spanning the gap. Germline assignment: CDR1 WSHSY and CDR2 SAAADI. This chain's CDR3 is CASSESAAEYNEQFF. The CDR3 region has the DNA TGCGCCAGCAGTGAGTCAGCGGCTGAATACAATGAGCAGTTCTTC.